This record concerns one T cell receptor beta chain sequence. This clone is deemed medium-sized (0.01 to 0.1%). Its antigen remains unidentified. No qualities accompany the bases; no much larger clone lies one base away. This sample was included in a study of T cell changes during pregnancy in multiple sclerosis (dated by TCRdb to between 2017 and 2020). A note on the overall study: Changes in the T cell repertoire over the course of pregnancy were examined in this study in women with multiple sclerosis.

Taken from the germline V gene (reference sequence), the CDR1 and CDR2 loops are GTSNPN and SVGIG. V loses 3 bases, J loses 7 bases, and the germline ends lie 22 bases apart. The CDR3 runs 15 amino acids, cysteine and phenylalanine included. Only the CDR3 region is kept as DNA, spanning 45 bases read in frame from base 1. Preparation of the library involved the immunoSEQ multiplex PCR assay. TCRdb provides this immuneACCESS table in a form limited to in-frame rearrangements. Some clones are lacking; in checked studies, under half of them reflect an unresolved V gene, and why the rest are absent is not known. Here the sample has approximately 71,000 clones; approximately 90% occur a single time. The leading ten clones occupy 1% to 1.5% of the sample.

The chain couples TRBV30 to TRBJ2-7, with TRBD2 tentatively as D gene (5 bases match). This TCR was recovered from a female donor with multiple sclerosis, enrolled in a pregnancy study. The specimen comprised peripheral blood, sampled in the third trimester of pregnancy. The sequence in DNA is TGTGCCTGGAGGGTTTCGGGCCTTCTACCGGGGGAGCAGTACTTC. This codes for CAWRVSGLLPGEQYF. The full variable domain, with segments outside the CDR3 supplied by the reference TRBV30 and TRBJ2-7 proteins, appears as SQTIHQWPATLVQPVGSPLSLECTVEGTSNPNLYWYRQAAGRGLQLLFYSVGIGQISSEVPQNLSASRPQDRQFILSSKKLLLSDSGFYLCAWRVSGLLPGEQYFGPGTRLTVT.